The clone carrying this TCR beta chain was picked up a small number of times. The record originates from a study of patients and donors after allogeneic stem cell transplantation. TCRdb called the RT-PCR reads again in MiXCR, with one record for every CDR3 protein. The sample lists fewer than 250,000 distinct CDR3 sequences; less than 15% were seen once. Germline V lookup: CDR1 SGHRS, CDR2 YFSETQ. The V gene end was trimmed by 0 bases and the J gene end by 0 bases; junction bases not matched to a gene: 4. The CDR3 contains 16 residues. Sequencing was carried out using blood, either unsorted or a sorted T cell fraction (not recorded which). The chain has TRBV5-1 and TRBJ2-5; 8 bases match TRBD2. This TCR was sampled from a human donor who was either an allogeneic HSCT recipient or a stem cell or donor lymphocyte infusion donor (not recorded which). It is not recorded whose cells these are; they may come from a transplant donor. The CDR3 spells CASSLEGSGNQETQYF. In DNA form, the CDR3 reads TGCGCCAGCAGCTTGGAGGGTAGCGGGAACCAAGAGACCCAGTACTTC.